The source of this T cell receptor beta chain is a study of blood T cell repertoires in COVID-19 (TCRdb year 2020). Regarding the research as a whole: Samples covering the acute and convalescent phases of COVID-19 were provided by collaborators in the United States, Italy and Spain. The samples were drawn from the first 160 participants of the ongoing ImmuneRACE study and from 1,254 subjects provided by 6 global collaborators. The material from the prospective study consisted of cDNA or gDNA derived from T cells, B-cell-depleted T cells, or PBMCs. Deeply sampled blood TCRbeta repertoires from subjects exposed to, actively infected with, or recovered from COVID-19 were included in the dataset. Sample metadata almost always included a de-identified subject ID, COVID-19 status, age in years and sex. Where HLA class I and class II types were available, the types were taken from metadata supplied by the sample provider, not from assay-based typing. The repertoires were released in a freely available public database intended as a resource for research on the immune response to SARS-CoV-2. Study-level results and caveats: The amount of clinical and demographic metadata varied by source and participant and was provided uncurated.

The V end loses 7 bases and the J end loses 3 bases, and a stretch of 10 bases separates them. Sequences SGHRS (CDR1) and YFSETQ (CDR2) are obtained from the germline V gene. The CDR3 has 12 amino acids, counting the end cysteine and phenylalanine. The only DNA kept is the CDR3, 36 bases in frame from the first base. Comments on this clone: Its cognate antigen has yet to be identified. Base qualities are missing; no much larger clone stands one base away.

The immunoSEQ Assay, a bias-controlled multiplex PCR, was used to amplify TCRbeta CDR3 regions from genomic DNA. In the authors' own workflow: Nucleated cell counts per sample were estimated from amplification of reference gene primers within the assay. To quantify the absolute abundance of each unique TCRbeta CDR3 rearrangement, sequence reads were collapsed and filtered. Productive Simpson clonality was computed per sample as the square root of Simpson's diversity index over productive rearrangements. TCRdb retrieved this table from immuneACCESS and kept in-frame rearrangements only. Not all clones are present; in checked studies, unresolved V genes account for under half, and no reason is known for the remainder. That table supplies the V and J calls and clone size; D and trimming were determined from the DNA. This sample comprises under 250,000 clones, around 82% of them detected only once. Over 3.5% of the sample is in the top ten clones.

Each collaborating institution followed its own protocols to collect whole blood in K2EDTA tubes. For TCRbeta analysis, collaborators shipped samples in one of three forms: frozen whole blood, isolated PBMCs, or DNA extracted from either of those sample types. This sequence uses TRBV5-1 and TRBJ2-5; the D segment cannot be called with confidence. Sequencing was performed on peripheral blood. This sequence originates from a woman between 65 and 79 years old with acute or convalescent COVID-19. CDR3 reads: CASAERKETQYF. The nucleotides read TGCGCCAGCGCGGAAAGGAAAGAGACCCAGTACTTC.